Shown below are 26 T cell receptor beta chains from a single sample sequenced in a study of blood T cell repertoires in COVID-19. Sequencing used immunoSEQ multiplex PCR; TCRdb keeps in-frame clones, though not all of them. The table has 180,000 or so clones, roughly 84% seen once. Sequencing was carried out using PBMCs or T cells enriched from blood (not recorded which). All receptors derive from a man aged 50 to 59 who had recovered from COVID-19.

The rearrangement uses TRBV30 and TRBJ1-2; the D gene is possibly TRBD1 (5 bases). V dropped 1 base and J dropped 6 bases, with 15 bases sitting between them. CDR3 length: 14 residues. CDR1 and CDR2 from the germline V gene are GTSNPN and SVGIG (reference sequence). The CDR3 loop reads CAWSAWKGHNGYTF. The CDR3 DNA sequence: TGTGCCTGGAGTGCCTGGAAGGGGCATAATGGCTACACCTTC.

The CDR3 loop is CASSLTGAGGNTIYF. Here the CDR3 DNA reads TGTGCCAGCAGCCTGACAGGGGCTGGGGGAAACACCATATATTTT. The V gene is TRBV3-1 (or the pseudogene TRBV3-2), the J gene TRBJ1-3; TRBD1 matches at 8 bases. J lost 4 bases, V lost 4 bases, and 6 bases had no gene match. This CDR3 has 15 amino acids. Germline CDR1 and CDR2: LGHDT and YNNKEL (reference sequence).

This chain connects TRBV21-1 to TRBJ2-1; the D call TRBD1 from the table was never checked on the DNA. TRBV21-1 is noted as a pseudogene. The CDR3 is 16 residues long. The CDR3 loop reads CASSKRTGTGYNEQFF. The DNA of the CDR3 is TGTGCCAGCAGCAAAAGGACCGGGACAGGTTACAATGAGCAGTTCTTC.

The chain combines TRBV5-6 with TRBJ2-2; D call uncertain. Germline V gene data show CDR1 as SGHDT and CDR2 as YYEEEE. Trimming left V 3 bases short and J 5 bases short, with 5 bases between. The CDR3 runs 12 residues. The CDR3 DNA sequence: TGTGCCAGCAGCTACAATACCGGGGAGCTGTTTTTT. Its translation: CASSYNTGELFF.

The chain recombines TRBV2 with TRBJ2-7; D is perhaps TRBD2 (6 bases). Germline loops: CDR1 SNHLY, CDR2 FYNNEI. The CDR3 length is 11 residues. V lost 9 bases to trimming and J lost 3 bases, with 9 bases between them. The CDR3 DNA reads as TGTGCCAGTTACGGGGGCTACGAGCAGTACTTC. Amino acids: CASYGGYEQYF.

In this sample, this clone turned up a few times. The V gene is TRBV30, the J gene TRBJ1-2; D not certain. Germline CDR1 reads GTSNPN; CDR2 reads SVGIG (reference sequence). V was pared by 1 base and J by 4 bases, with 7 bases between. The CDR3 sequence is 12 residues long. DNA for the CDR3: TGTGCCTGGAGTGCCCGTTTCTATGGCTACACCTTC. This translates into CAWSARFYGYTF.

Points on this clone: In the same sample, other DNA sequences code for this CDR3. The chain uses TRBV19 and TRBJ2-3; possibly TRBD2 for D (6 bases). Trimming cost V 3 bases and J 6 bases, with 10 bases left between them. The CDR3 has 13 amino acids. Looked up from germline, CDR1 is LNHDA and CDR2 is SQIVND (reference sequence). CDR3: CASSIAGSDTQYF. The CDR3 nucleotides read TGTGCCAGTAGTATTGCGGGATCCGATACGCAGTATTTT.

The chain recombines TRBV2 with TRBJ2-1, with 7 bases lining up with TRBD2. Trimming took 9 bases from V and 0 from J; bases not matched to a gene: 2. CDR1 and CDR2 from the germline V gene are SNHLY and FYNNEI. The CDR3 spans 13 residues. For the CDR3, the DNA is TGTGCCAGTCTAGCGGTCTCCTACAATGAGCAGTTCTTC. It yields the protein CASLAVSYNEQFF.

This clone has a handful of counts. This rearrangement joins TRBV14 to TRBJ2-3; D ambiguous. Trimming took 5 bases from V and 2 from J, leaving 2 bases between them. CDR3 length equals 11 residues. Germline CDR1 SGHDN, CDR2 FVKESK. CDR3 nucleotides: TGTGCCAGCAGCTACACAGATACGCAGTATTTT. Amino acid sequence: CASSYTDTQYF.

This clone showed up just a few times. The chain couples TRBV6-1 to TRBJ2-7; 9 positions match TRBD2. V lost 2 bases, J lost 4 bases, and 9 bases stayed unmatched. The CDR3 has 16 amino acids. Germline-derived CDR1 and CDR2 are MNHNS and SASEGT. The CDR3 here is CASSEYLAGYLYEQYF. CDR3 in DNA: TGTGCCAGCAGTGAATATCTAGCGGGGTATCTTTACGAGCAGTACTTC.

The CDR3 DNA reads TGCGCCAGCAGCTTGGATGGCAGGGCATCTAATGAAAAACTGTTTTTT. Amino acid sequence: CASSLDGRASNEKLFF. The chain carries TRBV5-1 and TRBJ1-4; possibly TRBD1 for D (5 bases). CDR1 and CDR2 (germline): SGHRS, YFSETQ. The CDR3 extends over 16 amino acids. V was cut by 0 bases and J by 3 bases, with 12 bases left in between.

The chain links TRBV7-8 to TRBJ1-2, with 7 bases that match TRBD1. The CDR3 covers 19 residues. Germline V lookup: CDR1 SGHVS, CDR2 FQNEAQ. The V and J ends lost 3 bases and 4 bases, in that order; junction bases with no gene match: 20. CDR3 DNA sequence: TGTGCCAGCAGCTTCGAGGGGGAGAGGGGGCGGCCGGGAACCTATGGCTACACCTTC. Encoded protein: CASSFEGERGRPGTYGYTF.

The rearrangement links TRBV7-9 to TRBJ1-3, with unresolved D. Between the trimmed V and J ends, which lost 4 bases and 4 bases, there was a span of 8 bases. CDR3 length equals 13 residues. CDR1 is SEHNR, CDR2 FQNEAQ, per germline (reference sequence). CDR3 coding DNA: TGTGCCAGCAGCTCAAGAGGAGGAAACACCATATATTTT. Protein product: CASSSRGGNTIYF.

This clone has a single count. The chain links TRBV2 to TRBJ1-1, with 8 positions matching TRBD1. J lost 5 bases, V lost 6 bases, and 5 bases had no gene match. From germline, CDR1 is SNHLY and CDR2 FYNNEI. This CDR3 spans 13 amino acids. The CDR3 protein is CASRLDRGTEAFF. DNA for the CDR3: TGTGCCAGCAGGCTAGACAGGGGAACTGAAGCTTTCTTT.

J is TRBJ1-3 and V is TRBV2; 7 nucleotides agree with TRBD1. CDR1 is SNHLY, CDR2 FYNNEI, per germline. The CDR3 has 15 residues. The V gene end was trimmed by 6 bases and the J gene end by 1 base; junction bases not matched to a gene: 6. The CDR3 region is CASSLTGDSGNTIYF. The CDR3, as DNA: TGTGCCAGCAGCCTAACAGGGGATTCTGGAAACACCATATATTTT.

This clone has ten or more counts. This chain's CDR3 is CASSTGPQETQYF. CDR3 nucleotides: TGTGCCAGCAGCACAGGGCCCCAAGAGACCCAGTACTTC. The V gene is TRBV5-4, the J gene TRBJ2-5, with TRBD1 as a possible D gene (6 bases). Per the germline V gene, CDR1 is SGHNT and CDR2 is YYREEE (reference sequence). Trimming took off 4 bases at V and 1 base at J, with 8 bases between the two ends. The CDR3 has 13 amino acids. The whole variable domain, remainder taken from reference TRBV5-4 and TRBJ2-5, is ETGVTQSPTHLIKTRGQQVTLRCSSQSGHNTVSWYQQALGQGPQFIFQYYREEENGRGNFPPRFSGLQFPNYSSELNVNALELDDSALYLCASSTGPQETQYFGPGTRLLVL.

V usage is TRBV12-3 or TRBV12-4 and J usage is TRBJ1-2, with TRBD1 matching 11 bases. This CDR3 is built from 13 residues. V lost 5 bases and J lost 7; bases outside the gene matches: 3. In DNA, the CDR3 is TGTGCCAGCAGTCTAGGACAGGGGGCTGGCTACACCTTC. Residues: CASSLGQGAGYTF.

This rearrangement joins TRBV6-5 to TRBJ2-6; TRBD1 matches at 7 bases. The germline CDR1 and CDR2 sequences are MNHEY and SVGAGI. Trimming removed 6 bases from V and 4 bases from J; junction bases left unmatched: 6. The CDR3 length is 15 residues. CDR3 residues: CASSLDRAGANVLTF. CDR3 DNA sequence: TGTGCCAGCAGCCTCGACAGGGCCGGGGCCAACGTCCTGACTTTC.

The chain uses TRBV19 and TRBJ2-7; D might be TRBD2 (6 bases). The V end lost 3 bases, the J end lost 0 bases, and 12 bases lay between the germline ends. The CDR3 contains 15 residues. Germline CDR1 reads LNHDA; CDR2 reads SQIVND (reference sequence). This CDR3 is CASSIPTAGSYEQYF. DNA of the CDR3: TGTGCCAGTAGTATTCCGACAGCGGGCTCCTACGAGCAGTACTTC.

V is TRBV6-5 and J is TRBJ1-5; TRBD1 is a possible D gene (6 bases). The ends were cut back, 6 bases at V and 4 bases at J, with 10 bases in the middle. Germline-derived CDR1 and CDR2 are MNHEY and SVGAGI. This CDR3 has 13 residues. The CDR3: CASRIDRNQPQHF. The CDR3 coding sequence is TGTGCCAGCAGGATAGACAGGAATCAGCCCCAGCATTTT.

This clone was recorded a few times. V gene TRBV18 combines with J gene TRBJ1-1; D may be TRBD1 (5 bases). CDR3 length equals 16 residues. Between the trimmed V and J ends, which lost 5 bases and 0 bases, there was a span of 16 bases. The V gene's germline CDR1 is KGHSH and CDR2 LQKENI. The chain's CDR3 is CASSISGRPMNTEAFF. The CDR3 DNA follows: TGTGCCAGCTCAATCTCAGGGCGGCCAATGAACACTGAAGCTTTCTTT.

This chain joins TRBV11-2 and TRBJ2-3, with a tentative D call TRBD2 (6 bases). Germline-derived CDR1 and CDR2 are SGHAT and FQNNGV. V lost 1 base and J lost 2, with 13 bases in between. This CDR3 is 16 amino acids long. The CDR3 DNA follows: TGTGCCAGCAGCTTAGTCCCTAGCGAATTCACAGATACGCAGTATTTT. As protein: CASSLVPSEFTDTQYF. The full variable domain, its missing parts supplied by reference TRBV11-2 and TRBJ2-3, is EAGVAQSPRYKIIEKRQSVAFWCNPISGHATLYWYQQILGQGPKLLIQFQNNGVVDDSQLPKDRFSAERLKGVDSTLKIQPAKLEDSAVYLCASSLVPSEFTDTQYFGPGTRLTVL.

V gene TRBV6-5 combines with J gene TRBJ1-2; 8 positions match TRBD1. The trim removed 6 bases at V and 5 bases at J, leaving 8 bases unmatched. This CDR3 comprises 14 residues. From germline, CDR1 is MNHEY and CDR2 SVGAGI. The CDR3 sequence is CASSKTGGSYGYTF. The CDR3 region has the DNA TGTGCCAGCAGCAAAACAGGGGGGTCGTATGGCTACACCTTC.

The chain is built from TRBV4-2 and TRBJ1-4; D is ambiguous. Germline-derived CDR1 and CDR2 are LGHNA and YNFKEQ. V was trimmed by 4 bases and J by 3 bases, leaving 15 bases between them. The CDR3 extends over 16 amino acids. The CDR3 coding sequence is TGTGCCAGCAGCCCCTCCCTATCAGCGTCTAATGAAAAACTGTTTTTT. It specifies CASSPSLSASNEKLFF.

The chain recombines TRBV3-1 (or the pseudogene TRBV3-2) with TRBJ2-7; TRBD1 agrees at 10 bases. Germline lookup yields CDR1 LGHDT and CDR2 YNNKEL (reference sequence). The CDR3 has 16 residues. V lost 4 bases to trimming and J lost 4 bases; unmatched junction nucleotides: 10. The CDR3 sequence: CASSPRDRGVRYEQYF. The CDR3 nucleotides read TGTGCCAGCAGCCCCCGGGACAGGGGTGTGAGGTACGAGCAGTACTTC.

The V gene is TRBV18, the J gene TRBJ2-5, with a weak D call TRBD1 (6 bases). The CDR3 has 13 amino acids. CDR1 and CDR2 (germline): KGHSH, LQKENI. Trimming shortened V by 6 bases and J by 5 bases, and 13 bases separated the two germline ends. CDR3 residues: CASSPSGVETQYF. CDR3 nucleotides: TGTGCCAGCTCCCCGTCAGGGGTGGAGACCCAGTACTTC.